Sequencing of this TCR beta chain was carried out in a study of cytomegalovirus exposure and HLA in healthy donors. Of note for this clone: The antigen is unknown.

The CDR3 has 14 residues. V was clipped by 4 bases and J by 0 bases, with 9 bases between them. Germline CDR1 and CDR2: LNHDA and SQIVND (reference sequence). General observations from the study: Both high specificity and high sensitivity reportedly marked the classifier's diagnosis of cytomegalovirus status. Most sequenced TCRs were rare (though some public TCRs occurred in many donors).

Measured with immunoSEQ multiplex PCR; TCRdb has only the in-frame clones, and not every one. There are about 240,000 clones in the sample; approximately 83% occur only once, and 1.2% lies in the top ten. Sequences were obtained from PBMCs. The rearrangement joins TRBV19 to TRBJ1-1; TRBD1 might be the D (5 bases). This receptor was obtained from a woman in her 30s in good health and CMV-seropositive. The CDR3 nucleotides read TGTGCCAGTAGTAGTGGACATTTGAACACTGAAGCTTTCTTT. Translation gives CASSSGHLNTEAFF. Full variable domain (outside the CDR3, taken from reference TRBV19 and TRBJ1-1): DGGITQSPKYLFRKEGQNVTLSCEQNLNHDAMYWYRQDPGQGLRLIYYSQIVNDFQKGDIAEGYSVSREKKESFPLTVTSAQKNPTAFYLCASSSGHLNTEAFFGQGTRLTVV.